This is a list of T cell receptor beta chains from one sample in a study of T cell changes during pregnancy in multiple sclerosis. Libraries were prepared by immunoSEQ multiplex PCR; TCRdb keeps only in-frame clonotypes and omits some of them. This table has around 59,000 clones, approximately 90% appearing once. The sample was CD4+ T cells from peripheral blood mononuclear cells, taken in the first trimester of pregnancy. The receptor set was obtained from a female donor with multiple sclerosis, enrolled in a pregnancy study. Both conserved end residues are part of each CDR3. The listing skips clone size in some rows; elsewhere it reads once, few, many or a size class.

J gene: TRBJ1-5; clone size: .; V gene: TRBV7-2; CDR3 protein: CASSSDRATNQPQHF
J gene: TRBJ2-2; clone size: .; V gene: TRBV4-3; CDR3 protein: CASSQNPGGELFF
J gene: TRBJ1-2; clone size: .; V gene: TRBV6-5; CDR3 protein: CASSYSTQVRRYTF
J gene: TRBJ1-1; clone size: .; V gene: TRBV19; CDR3 protein: CASSIGGTGAWSTEAFF
J gene: TRBJ1-3; clone size: .; V gene: TRBV9; CDR3 protein: CASSVVPGLSTPNTIYF
J gene: TRBJ1-1; clone size: once; V gene: TRBV19; CDR3 protein: CASSNTGVRDTEAFF
J gene: TRBJ2-2; clone size: .; V gene: TRBV19; CDR3 protein: CASRDRLNTGELFF
J gene: TRBJ1-2; clone size: .; V gene: TRBV29-1; CDR3 protein: CSVGNRANYGYTF
J gene: TRBJ1-2; clone size: .; V gene: TRBV6-1; CDR3 protein: CASRGRAMGGYTF
J gene: TRBJ2-7; clone size: .; V gene: TRBV2; CDR3 protein: CASQVANEQYF
J gene: TRBJ2-5; clone size: .; V gene: TRBV4-3; CDR3 protein: CASSRGGGPGIETQYF
J gene: TRBJ1-4; clone size: .; V gene: TRBV30; CDR3 protein: CAWSVTGGTWEKLFF
J gene: TRBJ1-1; clone size: .; V gene: TRBV6-1; CDR3 protein: CASRGTRQGFGAFF
J gene: TRBJ1-2; clone size: .; V gene: TRBV6-5; CDR3 protein: CASRKTGGYYGYTF
J gene: TRBJ1-4; clone size: once; V gene: TRBV6-5; CDR3 protein: CASRDRPSTNEKLFF
J gene: TRBJ1-6; clone size: once; V gene: TRBV6-5; CDR3 protein: CASSQNRVNSPLHF
J gene: TRBJ1-6; clone size: few; V gene: TRBV7-7; CDR3 protein: CASSLSDREDSPLHF
J gene: TRBJ2-5; clone size: .; V gene: TRBV7-9; CDR3 protein: CASSLALRGGPETQYF
J gene: TRBJ2-1; clone size: .; V gene: TRBV7-8; CDR3 protein: CASNDRGSDEQFF
J gene: TRBJ1-1; clone size: .; V gene: TRBV4-1; CDR3 protein: CASSQVGSNTEAFF
J gene: TRBJ1-1; clone size: .; V gene: TRBV30; CDR3 protein: CAWSVHRDIDTEAFF
J gene: TRBJ2-5; clone size: medium-sized; V gene: TRBV11-3; CDR3 protein: CASSRDSQETQYF
J gene: TRBJ1-2; clone size: .; V gene: TRBV18; CDR3 protein: CASSPPSRAEKRYGYTF
J gene: TRBJ1-5; clone size: .; V gene: TRBV6-1; CDR3 protein: CASSADRGNQPQHF
J gene: TRBJ2-5; clone size: .; V gene: TRBV7-7; CDR3 protein: CASSLGSGGQETQYF
J gene: TRBJ2-7; clone size: .; V gene: TRBV7-2; CDR3 protein: CASSRKTGPYEQYF
J gene: TRBJ2-3; clone size: .; V gene: TRBV9; CDR3 protein: CASSVGGVTDTQYF
J gene: TRBJ2-7; clone size: .; V gene: TRBV6-6; CDR3 protein: CASSPFYEQYF
J gene: TRBJ1-1; clone size: few; V gene: TRBV30; CDR3 protein: CAWSVRGDTEAFF
J gene: TRBJ2-1; clone size: .; V gene: TRBV6-4; CDR3 protein: CASSEQGSANDEQFF
J gene: TRBJ1-6; clone size: once; V gene: TRBV9; CDR3 protein: CASSATGDNSPLHF
J gene: TRBJ2-2; clone size: .; V gene: TRBV4-1; CDR3 protein: CASSQVLDSNLNTGELFF
J gene: TRBJ1-2; clone size: .; V gene: TRBV5-6; CDR3 protein: CASSSAEGLTYGYTF
J gene: TRBJ1-2; clone size: few; V gene: TRBV4-2; CDR3 protein: CASSQDGRTGYGYTF
J gene: TRBJ2-1; clone size: once; V gene: TRBV4-3; CDR3 protein: CASSQMVAAEQFF
J gene: TRBJ1-1; clone size: .; V gene: TRBV19; CDR3 protein: CASSDGKGAEAFF
J gene: TRBJ2-7; clone size: .; V gene: TRBV25-1; CDR3 protein: CASRRSGGLAYEQYF
J gene: TRBJ1-1; clone size: .; V gene: TRBV6-1; CDR3 protein: CASSTKGGVKTEAFF
J gene: TRBJ2-1; clone size: .; V gene: TRBV6-1; CDR3 protein: CASSELVWSGEQFF
J gene: TRBJ2-7; clone size: .; V gene: TRBV6-5; CDR3 protein: CASSSRDRPVYEQYF
J gene: TRBJ1-6; clone size: .; V gene: TRBV7-2; CDR3 protein: CASSSRQGDNSPLHF
J gene: TRBJ2-2; clone size: .; V gene: TRBV11-2; CDR3 protein: CASSLRTSGGPYTGELFF
J gene: TRBJ2-1; clone size: .; V gene: TRBV5-4; CDR3 protein: CASSRGPSGGSYNEQFF
J gene: TRBJ2-7; clone size: .; V gene: TRBV7-2; CDR3 protein: CASSSTGYEQYF
J gene: TRBJ1-2; clone size: .; V gene: TRBV7-2; CDR3 protein: CASSTWGQGPDGYTF